This T cell receptor beta chain was recovered during a study of T cell responses to AZD1222 COVID-19 vaccine. Regarding the study as a whole: Clonal diversity may have been underestimated, and the donors were mostly white British, with more females than males. Repertoires were collected only later (after the peak T cell response had occurred). Among vaccine-associated CD4 TCRs, coverage spanned spike, with dominance at 160-218 and 743-854. Rises in breadth and depth of Spike-specific TCRs came after two AZD1222 doses.

The assay was immunoSEQ multiplex PCR, and TCRdb's table has in-frame clones only and misses some. The sample carries about 110,000 clones, approximately 89% recorded once. As concerns this clone: Its cognate antigen is unknown.

This CDR3 has 14 residues. Germline assignment: CDR1 WSHSY and CDR2 SAAADI. Deletions cut 0 bases from V and 8 bases from J, with 10 bases between. The sample here was peripheral blood, taken on day 0 of MenACWY control vaccination. The chain joins TRBV10-2 to TRBJ1-4; a possible D gene is TRBD1 (5 bases). The source of this sequence is an adult in good health. The CDR3 region is CASSESGGGEKLFF. The CDR3 DNA reads as TGCGCCAGCAGTGAGTCCGGGGGAGGCGAAAAACTGTTTTTT.